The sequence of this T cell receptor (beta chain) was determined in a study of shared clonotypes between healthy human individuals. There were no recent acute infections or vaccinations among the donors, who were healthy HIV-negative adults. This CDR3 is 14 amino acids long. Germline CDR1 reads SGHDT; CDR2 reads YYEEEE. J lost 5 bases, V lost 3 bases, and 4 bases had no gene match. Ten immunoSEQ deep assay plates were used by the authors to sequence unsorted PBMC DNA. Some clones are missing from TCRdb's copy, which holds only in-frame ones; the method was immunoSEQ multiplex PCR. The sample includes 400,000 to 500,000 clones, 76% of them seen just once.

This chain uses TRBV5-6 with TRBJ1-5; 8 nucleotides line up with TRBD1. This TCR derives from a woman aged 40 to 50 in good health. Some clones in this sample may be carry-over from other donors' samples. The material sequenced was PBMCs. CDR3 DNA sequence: TGTGCCAGCAGCTCAGGACAGGGAGATCAGCCCCAGCATTTT. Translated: CASSSGQGDQPQHF.